This T cell receptor beta chain was obtained from a study of a mutant IDH1 vaccine in newly diagnosed glioma. Specified time point: week 23, last vaccination. Doses consisted of 300 ug of mutant IDH1 20-mer peptide each, paired with topical imiquimod. Profiling relied on immunoSEQ multiplex PCR, and the TCRdb table lists in-frame clones only, not all of them. The table includes 50,000 to 85,000 clones, roughly 84% detected once. After removal of 4 bases from V and 3 bases from J, the junction contained 4 bases not matched to a gene. The CDR3 runs 14 residues. The germline V gene encodes CDR1 SGHDT and CDR2 YYEEEE. In the case of this clone: Antigen: not known.

J is TRBJ2-3 and V is TRBV5-6; 8 bases map to TRBD1. This sequence was found in a man aged 18 to 35 with glioma. The starting material was PBMCs, obtained from a glioma patient whose treatment included an IDH1 peptide vaccine. In nucleotides, the CDR3 is TGTGCCAGCAGCCAGGACAGGGTGACAGATACGCAGTATTTT. It encodes CASSQDRVTDTQYF.